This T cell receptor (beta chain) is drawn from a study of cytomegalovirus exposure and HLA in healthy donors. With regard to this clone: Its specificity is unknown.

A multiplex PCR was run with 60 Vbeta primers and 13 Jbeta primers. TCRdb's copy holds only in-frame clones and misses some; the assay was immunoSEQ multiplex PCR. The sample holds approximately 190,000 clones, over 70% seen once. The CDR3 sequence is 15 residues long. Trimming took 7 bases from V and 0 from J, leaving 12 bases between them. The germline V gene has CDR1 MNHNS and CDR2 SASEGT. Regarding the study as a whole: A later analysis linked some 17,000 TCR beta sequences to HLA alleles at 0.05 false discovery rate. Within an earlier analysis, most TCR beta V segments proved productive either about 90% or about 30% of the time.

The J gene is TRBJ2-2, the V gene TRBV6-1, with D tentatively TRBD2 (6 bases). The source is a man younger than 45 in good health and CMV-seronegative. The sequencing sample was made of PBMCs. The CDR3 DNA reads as TGTGCCAGCACGGCGGGGACCGCGAACACCGGGGAGCTGTTTTTT. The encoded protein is CASTAGTANTGELFF.